This entry is about one TCR beta chain. Its antigen is not known. The data were taken from a study of cytomegalovirus exposure and HLA in healthy donors. Study-level information: Earlier, approximately 180 million T cells were analyzed, and some 120 million unique TCR beta sequences were found among them.

Overall study results and limits: Later on, an analysis tied 15,000 or so TCR beta sequences to HLA alleles at 0.05 false discovery rate. Among TCR beta chains, those listed as cytomegalovirus-associated numbered over 150.

PCR amplification relied on 60 Vbeta primers (plus 13 Jbeta primers). The table came from immunoSEQ multiplex PCR; TCRdb's copy has only in-frame clones and leaves some out. Altogether roughly 240,000 clones are present, roughly 84% being singletons, with the ten largest covering approximately 0.24%. This CDR3 contains 14 residues. V lost 3 bases and J 1 base, leaving 10 bases between the germline ends. Germline CDR1 and CDR2: SGHVS and FQNEAQ. This TCR came from a girl aged 2-9 years in good health and CMV-seronegative. The chain is built from TRBV7-8 and TRBJ2-7; weak D call: TRBD2 (5 bases). The source material was PBMCs. The CDR3 DNA is TGTGCCAGCAGCTTGAGAAGCGGATCCTACGAGCAGTACTTC. Protein: CASSLRSGSYEQYF.